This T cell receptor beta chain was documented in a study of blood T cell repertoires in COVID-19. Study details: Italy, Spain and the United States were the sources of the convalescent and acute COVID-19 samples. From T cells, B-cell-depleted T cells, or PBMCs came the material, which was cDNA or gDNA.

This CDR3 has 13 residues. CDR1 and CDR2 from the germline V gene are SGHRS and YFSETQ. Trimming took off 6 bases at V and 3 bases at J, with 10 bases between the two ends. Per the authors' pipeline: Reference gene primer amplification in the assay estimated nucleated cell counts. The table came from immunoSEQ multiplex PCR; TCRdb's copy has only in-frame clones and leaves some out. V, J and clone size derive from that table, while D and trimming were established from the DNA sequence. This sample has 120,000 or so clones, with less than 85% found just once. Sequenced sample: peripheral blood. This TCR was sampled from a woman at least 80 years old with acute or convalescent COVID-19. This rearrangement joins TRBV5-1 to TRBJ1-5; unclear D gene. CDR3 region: CASKTGPNQPQHF. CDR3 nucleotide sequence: TGCGCCAGCAAAACGGGTCCCAATCAGCCCCAGCATTTT.